The 22 T cell receptor beta chains given below trace back to one sample, sequenced in a study of molecular identifiers for immune sequencing clone quantification. TCRdb reprocessed the PCR reads via MiXCR and lists one record per CDR3 protein. This table holds approximately 500,000 distinct CDR3 sequences, over 20% found once. Material for sequencing was naive CD8+ T cells from blood, with Jurkat cell RNA spiked in. Subset meaning: FACS-sorted CD8+CD4-CCR7+CD45RA+ naive T cells. All receptors derive from a human donor in good health. Some libraries in this study had Jurkat cell RNA spiked in.

The V call is TRBV6-6, the J call TRBJ2-1; D gene uncertain. The CDR3 has 14 residues. Germline V gene data show CDR1 as MNHNY and CDR2 as SVGAGI (reference sequence). Trimming left V 2 bases short and J 2 bases short, with 7 bases between. CDR3 DNA: TGTGCCAGCAGTTACGTTGGCGCCTACAATGAGCAGTTCTTC. Its translation: CASSYVGAYNEQFF.

This clonotype was found a few times. The rearrangement links TRBV20-1 to TRBJ2-7; D may be TRBD2 (5 bases). The V gene lost 3 bases and the J gene lost 0 bases, with 18 bases spanning the gap. Germline-derived CDR1 and CDR2 are DFQATT and SNEGSKA (reference sequence). The CDR3 extends over 16 amino acids. In DNA, the CDR3 is TGCAGTGCTAGGGGGTTGAGGGTGGATAGCTCCTACGAGCAGTACTTC. As protein: CSARGLRVDSSYEQYF.

This clonotype has a count of ten or more. This sequence joins TRBV4-1 and TRBJ1-4; D remains ambiguous. In germline, CDR1 is MGHRA, CDR2 YSYEKL. The CDR3 is made up of 13 amino acids. Trimming shortened V by 8 bases and J by 6 bases, and 13 bases separated the two germline ends. The CDR3 region has the DNA TGCGCCAGCTCGAACTTCTGGGATGAAAAACTGTTTTTT. This sequence encodes CASSNFWDEKLFF.

This clonotype was counted only a few times. With a much larger clone just one base away, this may be a read error. The chain couples TRBV29-1 to TRBJ2-4; D gene ambiguous. Trimming stripped 6 bases from V and 6 bases from J, with 9 bases between. CDR3 length: 11 residues. Germline CDR1 is SQVTM and CDR2 is ANQGSEA. CDR3 bases: TGCAGCGTCGGACGAGCAAACATTCAGTACTTC. Translation: CSVGRANIQYF. The whole variable domain, remainder taken from reference TRBV29-1 and TRBJ2-4, is SAVISQKPSRDICQRGTSLTIQCQVDSQVTMMFWYRQQPGQSLTLIATANQGSEATYESGFVIDKFPISRPNLTFSTLTVSNMSPEDSSIYLCSVGRANIQYFGAGTRLSVL.

The chain couples TRBV29-1 to TRBJ2-7, with 10 bases fitting TRBD2. V gave up 5 bases and J gave up 6 bases; unmatched junction bases: 7. Germline values: CDR1 SQVTM, CDR2 ANQGSEA. The CDR3 runs 13 residues. CDR3 DNA: TGCAGCGTTCGTCTAGCGGGAGTTTCCGAGCAGTACTTC. Its protein is CSVRLAGVSEQYF.

A remark on this clonotype: A much larger clone sits a single nucleotide away, making a read error possible. The V gene is TRBV5-6, the J gene TRBJ2-1; D is perhaps TRBD2 (6 bases). Germline values: CDR1 SGHDT, CDR2 YYEEEE. CDR3 size: 15 residues. DNA of the CDR3: TGTGCCGGCAGCTTGGGGACTCGGACCTACAATGAGCAGTTCTTC. It yields the protein CAGSLGTRTYNEQFF.

The CDR3 DNA sequence: TGCGCCAGCAGCCCACAGGAGAGGGGAGGGACCCAGTACTTC. It yields the protein CASSPQERGGTQYF. The chain combines TRBV4-1 with TRBJ2-5; D is perhaps TRBD2 (6 bases). Trimming cost V 4 bases and J 7 bases, with 16 bases left between them. CDR1 MGHRA and CDR2 YSYEKL come from the germline V gene. The CDR3 runs 14 residues.

Worth noting for this clonotype: This may be a read error, as it is one base from a much larger clone. The chain joins TRBV7-9 to TRBJ1-1; D possibly corresponds to TRBD1 (5 bases). CDR1 and CDR2 from the germline V gene are SEHNR and FQNEAQ (reference sequence). With 5 bases removed from V and 6 bases from J, the gap between germline ends came to 22 bases. This CDR3 region has 16 residues. The CDR3: CASSPRQWDKVAEAFF. The CDR3 DNA is TGTGCCAGCAGCCCGCGACAGTGGGATAAGGTTGCTGAAGCTTTCTTT. Supplemented by reference TRBV7-9 and TRBJ1-1, the full variable domain reads DTGVSQNPRHKITKRGQNVTFRCDPISEHNRLYWYRQTLGQGPEFLTYFQNEAQLEKSRLLSDRFSAERPKGSFSTLEIQRTEQGDSAMYLCASSPRQWDKVAEAFFGQGTRLTVV.

In this sample, this clonotype turned up many times. V usage is TRBV11-2 and J usage is TRBJ2-1, with 9 bases lining up with TRBD2. The CDR3 has 16 amino acids. From germline, CDR1 is SGHAT and CDR2 FQNNGV. V trimming: 5 bases; J trimming: 6 bases; junction bases outside the gene matches: 11. The CDR3 loop is CASSPPGTSLLNEQFF. CDR3 bases: TGTGCCAGCAGCCCCCCCGGGACTAGCCTCCTCAATGAGCAGTTCTTC.

The chain employs TRBV30 and TRBJ2-1; D remains ambiguous. The CDR3 spans 12 residues. Germline V gene data show CDR1 as GTSNPN and CDR2 as SVGIG (reference sequence). Trimming removed 2 bases from V and 8 bases from J, with 10 bases in between. The CDR3 loop is CAWSRPVDEQFF. CDR3 in DNA: TGTGCCTGGAGTCGCCCGGTTGATGAGCAGTTCTTC.

This clonotype showed up just a few times. DNA for the CDR3: TGTGCCTCAAAACCGGGAAACACTGAAGCTTTCTTT. It specifies CASKPGNTEAFF. The chain recombines TRBV10-3 with TRBJ1-1; no reliable D call. The V and J ends lost 11 bases and 2 bases respectively, with 12 bases between them. The CDR3 is 12 amino acids. Germline-derived CDR1 and CDR2 are ENHRY and SYGVKD.

The chain is built from TRBV11-1 and TRBJ2-3; either TRBD1 or TRBD2 may fit D (5 bases each). The CDR3 spans 14 residues. Germline CDR1 is SGHAT and CDR2 is FQDESV (reference sequence). V dropped 4 bases and J dropped 7 bases, with 15 bases sitting between them. CDR3 DNA: TGTGCCAGCAGCTCCGAGGGGCTGCCCAATACGCAGTATTTT. This translates into CASSSEGLPNTQYF.

The sample holds a few counts of this clonotype. J is TRBJ2-5 and V is TRBV4-3, with TRBD2 identical over 8 bases. This CDR3 has 15 amino acids. The ends lost 4 bases at V and 2 bases at J; junction bases unmatched: 6. Per the germline V gene, CDR1 is LGHNA and CDR2 is YSLEER. The CDR3 is CASSPGTSYQETQYF. Written as DNA, the CDR3 is TGCGCCAGCAGCCCCGGGACTAGTTATCAAGAGACCCAGTACTTC.

This clonotype appeared many times. The chain is built from TRBV30 and TRBJ2-7, with unresolved D. The germline V gene encodes CDR1 GTSNPN and CDR2 SVGIG (reference sequence). The CDR3 spans 11 residues. V lost 1 base to trimming and J lost 4 bases, with 5 bases between them. The CDR3 bases are TGTGCCTGGAGTGCGCGGTACGAGCAGTACTTC. This sequence encodes CAWSARYEQYF.

This clonotype was observed at least ten times. This chain connects TRBV29-1 to TRBJ2-3; D remains unclear. Germline assignment: CDR1 SQVTM and CDR2 ANQGSEA. The ends were cut back, 4 bases at V and 1 base at J, with 15 bases in the middle. CDR3 length: 15 amino acids. This chain's CDR3 is CSVVLLSRGTDTQYF. DNA of the CDR3: TGCAGCGTTGTCCTCCTATCTCGGGGCACAGATACGCAGTATTTT.

V is TRBV29-1 and J is TRBJ1-1, with TRBD1 matching 8 bases. The J segment lost 7 bases and the V segment lost 4 bases, leaving 2 bases of the junction unmatched. CDR3 length: 11 amino acids. Looked up from germline, CDR1 is SQVTM and CDR2 is ANQGSEA. CDR3 nucleotides: TGCAGCGTTGCACAGGGGGTTGAAGCTTTCTTT. Translated: CSVAQGVEAFF.

This clonotype has ten or more counts. The chain links TRBV11-2 to TRBJ2-5, with TRBD2 matching over 11 bases. Germline V gene lookup returns CDR1 SGHAT and CDR2 FQNNGV. V was clipped by 1 base and J by 2 bases; unmatched bases: 3. The CDR3 is 16 amino acids. The CDR3 DNA is TGTGCCAGCAGCTTAGGACTAGCGGGGAAACAAGAGACCCAGTACTTC. It specifies CASSLGLAGKQETQYF.

There are many counts of this clonotype. The V and J genes are TRBV24-1 and TRBJ2-1, with D perhaps TRBD1 or TRBD2 (5 bases each). V was clipped by 9 bases and J by 7 bases, with 9 bases between them. In germline, CDR1 is KGHDR, CDR2 SFDVKD. This CDR3 has 11 amino acids. Here the CDR3 reads CATGTRNEQFF. The DNA for the CDR3 is TGTGCCACCGGGACCCGAAATGAGCAGTTCTTC.

This clonotype was seen a few times. This chain links TRBV9 with TRBJ2-7; D perhaps matches TRBD2 (6 bases). CDR3 length equals 14 residues. The germline V and J ends were trimmed by 4 bases and 2 bases, with 13 bases remaining between them. CDR1 is SGDLS, CDR2 YYNGEE, per germline. CDR3 nucleotides: TGTGCCAGCAGCTCAGACGGGAGTCCCTACGAGCAGTACTTC. It yields the protein CASSSDGSPYEQYF.

This clonotype has at least ten counts. V and J are TRBV28 and TRBJ2-3; a possible D gene is TRBD2 (7 bases). Germline loops: CDR1 MDHEN, CDR2 SYDVKM. This CDR3 is 14 amino acids long. V was clipped by 5 bases and J by 7 bases, with 16 bases between them. CDR3 amino acids: CASSPIGGAHTQYF. The CDR3 DNA follows: TGTGCCAGCAGTCCCATTGGGGGGGCCCATACGCAGTATTTT.

The chain employs TRBV4-3 and TRBJ2-1; 7 bases fit TRBD2. Germline V gene sequence: CDR1 LGHNA, CDR2 YSLEER. With V trimmed by 1 base and J by 5 bases, 8 bases remained unmatched. The CDR3 has 16 residues. CDR3: CASSQGRASGDNEQFF. In nucleotides, the CDR3 is TGCGCCAGCAGCCAAGGACGAGCTAGCGGAGACAATGAGCAGTTCTTC.

A note on this clonotype: An end of the junction differs from the germline gene, which may be a read error. This sequence joins TRBV6-2 or TRBV6-3 and TRBJ2-2; 7 bases agree with TRBD2. CDR1 MNHEY and CDR2 SVGEGT come from the germline V gene. CDR3 length equals 16 residues. The CDR3 DNA sequence: TGTGCCAGCGAGTTGTGGGGAGGGCAAGGTACCGGGGAGCTGTCTTTT. It yields the protein CASELWGGQGTGELSF.